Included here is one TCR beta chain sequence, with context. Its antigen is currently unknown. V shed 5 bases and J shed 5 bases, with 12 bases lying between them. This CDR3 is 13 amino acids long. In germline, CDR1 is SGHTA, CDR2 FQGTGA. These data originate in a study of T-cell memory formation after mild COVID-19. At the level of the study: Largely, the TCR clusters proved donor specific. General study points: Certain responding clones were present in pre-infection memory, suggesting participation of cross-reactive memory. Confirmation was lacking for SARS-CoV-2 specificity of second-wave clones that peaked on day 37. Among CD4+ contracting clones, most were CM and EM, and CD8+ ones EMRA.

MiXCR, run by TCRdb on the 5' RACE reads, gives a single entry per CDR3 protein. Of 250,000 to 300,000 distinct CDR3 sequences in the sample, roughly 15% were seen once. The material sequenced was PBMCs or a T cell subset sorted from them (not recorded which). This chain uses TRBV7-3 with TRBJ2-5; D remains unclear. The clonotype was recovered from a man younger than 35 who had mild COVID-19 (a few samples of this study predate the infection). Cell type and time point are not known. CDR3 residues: CASSNWAEETQYF. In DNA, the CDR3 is TGTGCCAGCAGCAACTGGGCAGAGGAGACCCAGTACTTC. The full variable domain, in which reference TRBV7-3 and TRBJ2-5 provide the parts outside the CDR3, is GAGVSQTPSNKVTEKGKYVELRCDPISGHTALYWYRQSLGQGPEFLIYFQGTGAADDSGLPNDRFFAVRPEGSVSTLKIQRTERGDSAVYLCASSNWAEETQYFGPGTRLLVL.